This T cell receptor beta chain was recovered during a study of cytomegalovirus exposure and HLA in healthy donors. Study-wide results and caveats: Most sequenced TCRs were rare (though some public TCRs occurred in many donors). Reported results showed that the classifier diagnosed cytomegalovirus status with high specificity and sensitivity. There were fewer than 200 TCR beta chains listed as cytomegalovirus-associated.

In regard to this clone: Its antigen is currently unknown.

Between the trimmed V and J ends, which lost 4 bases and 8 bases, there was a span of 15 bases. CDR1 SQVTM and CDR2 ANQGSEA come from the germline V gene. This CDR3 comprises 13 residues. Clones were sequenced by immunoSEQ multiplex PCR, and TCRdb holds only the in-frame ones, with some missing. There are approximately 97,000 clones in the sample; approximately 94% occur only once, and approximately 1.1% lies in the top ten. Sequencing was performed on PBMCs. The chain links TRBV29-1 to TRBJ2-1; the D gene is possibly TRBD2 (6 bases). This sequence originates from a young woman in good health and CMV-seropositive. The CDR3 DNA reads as TGCAGCGTTGCCATGGACTGGGGGGATGAGCAGTTCTTC. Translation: CSVAMDWGDEQFF.